This T cell receptor (beta chain) was recovered during a study of control samples from healthy donors and cancer patients. This clone was seen a few times. TCRdb keeps only in-frame clones here, not all; method: immunoSEQ multiplex PCR. The table includes approximately 100,000 clones, less than 85% detected once. CDR1 and CDR2 (germline): LNHDA, SQIVND (reference sequence). Trimming shortened V by 6 bases and J by 2 bases, and 14 bases separated the two germline ends. The CDR3 loop spans 14 amino acids. The TCR comes from a man in his 70s with lung cancer. Sequencing was done on a sample of PBMCs. The chain carries TRBV19 and TRBJ2-7; D perhaps matches TRBD1 (6 bases). The CDR3 coding sequence is TGTGCCAGTAGCCCGGACAGTATAGCCTACGAGCAGTACTTC. Translating gives CASSPDSIAYEQYF. The full variable domain, completed using reference TRBV19 and TRBJ2-7, is DGGITQSPKYLFRKEGQNVTLSCEQNLNHDAMYWYRQDPGQGLRLIYYSQIVNDFQKGDIAEGYSVSREKKESFPLTVTSAQKNPTAFYLCASSPDSIAYEQYFGPGTRLTVT.